These T cell receptor beta chains were read from a single sample in a study of human CD8 memory T cell subsets. Using its own MiXCR run on the 5' RACE reads, TCRdb lists one record per CDR3 protein. The data contain some 7,400 distinct CDR3 sequences, 3% to 4% of them singletons. The source material was CD8+ T cells from PBMCs. The origin of the receptors is a human donor in good health. Both conserved end residues are part of each CDR3. D genes are given only for firm matches. Part of the rows lack a size; the others show once, few, many or a class for expanded clones.

clone_size	v_call	j_call	d_call	cdr3_aa	cdr3_nt
many	TRBV7-2	TRBJ1-5	TRBD1	CASSLGQGVGQPQHF	TGTGCCAGCAGCTTGGGCCAGGGGGTGGGTCAGCCCCAGCATTTT
many	TRBV4-1	TRBJ1-1	TRBD1	CASSQDEGAYTEAFF	TGCGCCAGCAGCCAAGACGAGGGGGCTTACACTGAAGCTTTCTTT
many	TRBV2	TRBJ2-7	TRBD2	CASREGGSSTYEQYF	TGTGCCAGCAGGGAAGGCGGGAGTAGCACCTACGAGCAGTACTTC
many	TRBV3-1	TRBJ2-7	NA	CASSPTAVGMSSYEQYF	TGTGCCAGCAGCCCCACCGCCGTTGGCATGAGCTCCTACGAGCAGTACTTC
many	TRBV5-1	TRBJ1-4	NA	CASSLSLGRGNEKLFF	TGCGCCAGCAGCTTGTCATTGGGGAGAGGGAATGAAAAACTGTTTTTT
many	TRBV4-3	TRBJ2-2	NA	CASSQAETGELFF	TGCGCCAGCAGCCAAGCGGAAACCGGGGAGCTGTTTTTT
many	TRBV6-5	TRBJ1-2	NA	CASSYSEFGGNYGYTF	TGTGCCAGCAGTTACTCGGAATTCGGCGGCAACTATGGCTACACCTTC
many	TRBV5-1	TRBJ1-1	TRBD1	CASSLGTGGFDTEAFF	TGCGCCAGCAGCTTGGGGACAGGGGGCTTTGACACTGAAGCTTTCTTT
medium-sized	TRBV11-2	TRBJ2-2	NA	CASRSGAVTGELFF	TGTGCCAGTAGATCAGGGGCGGTTACCGGGGAGCTGTTTTTT
NA	TRBV4-3	TRBJ1-2	NA	CASSQDKADSIGHTF	TGCGCCAGCAGCCAAGATAAGGCAGACTCGATCGGCCACACCTTC
many	TRBV28	TRBJ2-5	TRBD2	CASSRSGRAGETQYF	TGTGCCAGCAGTCGTAGCGGGAGGGCGGGAGAGACCCAGTACTTC
many	TRBV29-1	TRBJ2-7	NA	CSVVFRERPYEQYF	TGCAGCGTTGTTTTCCGGGAAAGACCATACGAGCAGTACTTC
many	TRBV7-9	TRBJ2-7	NA	CASSSPSGTPSSYEQYF	TGTGCCAGCAGCTCCCCGTCCGGGACACCGAGCTCCTACGAGCAGTACTTC
medium-sized	TRBV7-9	TRBJ1-5	NA	CASTPLEGAWQPQHF	TGTGCCAGCACCCCCCTGGAAGGGGCATGGCAGCCCCAGCATTTT
few	TRBV12-3/TRBV12-4	TRBJ2-7	NA	CASSLGSAVSANEQYF	TGTGCCAGCAGTTTGGGGTCGGCGGTATCTGCGAACGAGCAGTACTTC
NA	TRBV19	TRBJ2-3	NA	CASSIADGSTDTQYF	TGTGCCAGTAGTATCGCGGACGGGAGCACAGATACGCAGTATTTT
few	TRBV6-1	TRBJ2-7	TRBD1	CASSEVPGQGGGQYF	TGTGCCAGCAGTGAAGTTCCGGGACAGGGAGGCGGGCAGTACTTC
NA	TRBV6-6	TRBJ1-4	NA	CASSYSMGLNRAWGEKLFF	TGTGCCAGCAGCTACTCGATGGGCCTAAACAGGGCTTGGGGTGAAAAACTGTTTTTT
many	TRBV10-3	TRBJ1-1	TRBD1	CAISDPGQANTEAFF	TGTGCCATCAGTGATCCGGGACAGGCGAACACTGAAGCTTTCTTT
medium-sized	TRBV27	TRBJ1-2	TRBD1	CASSFGQGRGYTF	TGTGCCAGCAGTTTCGGACAGGGAAGGGGCTACACCTTC
many	TRBV11-2	TRBJ2-3	NA	CASSPGLWPSTDTQYF	TGTGCCAGCAGCCCGGGTTTGTGGCCCAGCACAGATACGCAGTATTTT
many	TRBV18	TRBJ1-2	NA	CASSPELGGSNYGYTF	TGTGCCAGCTCACCCGAGTTGGGAGGAAGTAACTATGGCTACACCTTC
NA	TRBV19	TRBJ2-1	NA	CASSESVRARRSEQFF	TGTGCCAGTAGCGAGTCGGTTAGGGCGAGAAGGAGTGAGCAGTTCTTC
many	TRBV29-1	TRBJ1-1	NA	CSVERYRQAFF	TGCAGCGTCGAGCGGTACAGGCAAGCTTTCTTT
many	TRBV5-5	TRBJ1-4	NA	CASSLRVGEKLFF	TGTGCCAGCAGCTTGAGGGTCGGCGAAAAACTGTTTTTT
many	TRBV11-2	TRBJ2-1	TRBD2	CASSDSGGSRESEQFF	TGTGCCAGCAGCGATAGCGGGGGAAGTAGAGAAAGTGAGCAGTTCTTC
NA	TRBV6-5	TRBJ2-3	NA	CASTGGLATDTQYF	TGTGCCAGCACAGGGGGGCTAGCCACAGATACGCAGTATTTT
few	TRBV7-6	TRBJ2-3	TRBD2	CASSLEASGSTDTQYF	TGTGCCAGCAGCTTAGAGGCTAGCGGAAGCACAGATACGCAGTATTTT
many	TRBV15	TRBJ2-2	NA	CATSRDMAGGNTGELFF	TGTGCCACCAGCAGAGATATGGCTGGGGGGAACACCGGGGAGCTGTTTTTT
many	TRBV29-1	TRBJ2-3	NA	CSVEGLTGPRKSTDTQYF	TGCAGCGTTGAGGGCCTTACAGGCCCGAGAAAGAGCACAGATACGCAGTATTTT
many	TRBV29-1	TRBJ2-3	NA	CSVRLTGSTDTQYF	TGCAGCGTACGCCTAACAGGGAGCACAGATACGCAGTATTTT